This entry concerns a single T cell receptor beta chain. The target of this receptor is not known. The record has no base qualities; no much larger clone is one base away. The receptor library was made with the immunoSEQ multiplex PCR assay. The clones in this table, taken by TCRdb from immuneACCESS, are in-frame only. Not every clone is retained; where verified, under half of the shortfall comes from an unresolved V gene, and the cause of the rest is unknown. Across this sample there are 75,000 to 100,000 clones, with 90% to 97% seen only once. Clones ranked in the top ten supply approximately 0.38% of the sample. The sample comes from a study of technical replicates of blood from a handful of donors (TCRdb year 2017). This TCR was recovered from a human donor in good health. Source material: T cells isolated from PBMCs.

CDR3 protein: CSVEDLMKIGQFF. The DNA reads as follows: TGCAGCGTTGAAGATCTTATGAAAATCGGGCAGTTCTTC. The V and J segments used are TRBV29-1 and TRBJ2-1, with no confidently assigned D gene. Taken from the germline V gene, the CDR1 and CDR2 loops are SQVTM and ANQGSEA. The CDR3 starts with the cysteine, ends with the phenylalanine, and has 13 residues. Only CDR3 DNA remains: 39 bases, in frame from the first base. V is shortened by 0 bases, J by 12 bases, and the region joining them spans 15 bases.